The clone carrying this T cell receptor beta chain has a handful of counts. Its antigen is unidentified. The data were taken from a study of beta chain features in type 1 diabetes. CDR3 size: 10 residues. The germline V gene encodes CDR1 DFQATT and CDR2 SNEGSKA (reference sequence). Trimming took off 4 bases at V and 8 bases at J, with 8 bases between the two ends. Study results and limitations: There was a moderate but significant shortening of TCRB CDR3s in all four CD4+ subsets of Type 1 diabetes patients. VDJ junctions in type 1 diabetes patients carried more deletions and fewer insertions.

All of the isolated RNA was reverse transcribed, so expressed TCRB transcripts were sequenced. Sequencing used immunoSEQ multiplex PCR; TCRdb keeps in-frame clones, though not all of them. Among about 400,000 clones, 10% to 15% were seen once, and the ten largest hold approximately 0.011%. The sequencing input was naive CD4+ T cells from blood. This TCR came from a woman in her late teens or twenties with type 1 diabetes. V usage is TRBV20-1 and J usage is TRBJ1-2; D unclear. The CDR3 region is CSAKEGGYTF. The CDR3 DNA reads as TGCAGTGCTAAGGAGGGAGGCTACACCTTC.